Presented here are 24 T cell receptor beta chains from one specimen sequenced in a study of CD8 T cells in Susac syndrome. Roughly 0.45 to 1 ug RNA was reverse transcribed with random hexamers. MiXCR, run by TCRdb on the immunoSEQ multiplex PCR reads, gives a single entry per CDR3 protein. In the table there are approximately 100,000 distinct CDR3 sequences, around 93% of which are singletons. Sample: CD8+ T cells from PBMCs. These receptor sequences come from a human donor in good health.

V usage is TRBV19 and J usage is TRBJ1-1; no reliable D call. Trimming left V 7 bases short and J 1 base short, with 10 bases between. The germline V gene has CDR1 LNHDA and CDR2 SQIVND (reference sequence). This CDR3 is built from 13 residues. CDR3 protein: CASIGHRNTEAFF. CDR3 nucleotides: TGTGCCAGTATTGGGCACAGGAACACTGAAGCTTTCTTT.

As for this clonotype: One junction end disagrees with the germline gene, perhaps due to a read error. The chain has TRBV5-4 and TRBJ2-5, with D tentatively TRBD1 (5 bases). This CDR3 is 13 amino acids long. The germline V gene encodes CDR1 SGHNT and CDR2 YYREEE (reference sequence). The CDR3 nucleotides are TGTGCCGGCAGCTTATCAAGACAGGAGACCCAGTACTTC. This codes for CAGSLSRQETQYF.

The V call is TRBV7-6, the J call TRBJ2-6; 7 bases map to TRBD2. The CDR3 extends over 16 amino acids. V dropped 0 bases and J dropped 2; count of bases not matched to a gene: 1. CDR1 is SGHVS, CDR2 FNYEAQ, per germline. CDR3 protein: CASSLAGGAGANVLTF. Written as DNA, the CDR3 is TGTGCCAGCAGCTTAGCGGGGGGGGCTGGGGCCAACGTCCTGACTTTC.

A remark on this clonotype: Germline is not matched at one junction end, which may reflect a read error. The CDR3 nucleotides are TGTGCCAGCAGCCAAGACCCTTTGGACAGAACATATAATGAAAAACCGTTTTTT. Translating gives CASSQDPLDRTYNEKPFF. The chain combines TRBV4-2 with TRBJ1-4; D is possibly TRBD1 (6 bases). The CDR3 loop spans 18 amino acids. Germline V gene sequence: CDR1 LGHNA, CDR2 YNFKEQ.

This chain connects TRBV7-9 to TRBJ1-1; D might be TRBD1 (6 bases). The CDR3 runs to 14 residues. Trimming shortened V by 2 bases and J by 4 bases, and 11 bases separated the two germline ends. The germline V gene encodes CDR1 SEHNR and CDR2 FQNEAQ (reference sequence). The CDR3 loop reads CASSLQGSATEAFF. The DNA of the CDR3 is TGTGCCAGCAGCTTACAGGGGTCGGCCACTGAAGCTTTCTTT.

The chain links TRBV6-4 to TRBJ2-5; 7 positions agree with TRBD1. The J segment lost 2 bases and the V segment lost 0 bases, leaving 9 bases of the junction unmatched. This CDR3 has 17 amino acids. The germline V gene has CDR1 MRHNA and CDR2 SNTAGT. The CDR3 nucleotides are TGTGCCAGCAGTGACTCCCGGACAGGCTCCCAACAAGAGACCCAGTACTTC. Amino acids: CASSDSRTGSQQETQYF.

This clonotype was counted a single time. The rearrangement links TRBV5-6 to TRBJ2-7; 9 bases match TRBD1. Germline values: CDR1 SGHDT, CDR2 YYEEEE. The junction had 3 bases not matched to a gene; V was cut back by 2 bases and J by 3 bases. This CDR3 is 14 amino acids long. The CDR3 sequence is CASSFPGQGYEQYF. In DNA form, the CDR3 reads TGTGCCAGCAGCTTTCCGGGACAGGGCTACGAGCAGTACTTC.

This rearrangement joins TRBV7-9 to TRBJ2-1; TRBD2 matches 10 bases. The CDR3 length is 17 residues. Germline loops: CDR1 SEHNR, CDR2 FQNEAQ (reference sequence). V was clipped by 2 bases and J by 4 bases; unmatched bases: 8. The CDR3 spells CASSLLAGEWGYNEQFF. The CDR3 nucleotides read TGTGCCAGCAGCTTACTAGCGGGAGAGTGGGGGTACAATGAGCAGTTCTTC.

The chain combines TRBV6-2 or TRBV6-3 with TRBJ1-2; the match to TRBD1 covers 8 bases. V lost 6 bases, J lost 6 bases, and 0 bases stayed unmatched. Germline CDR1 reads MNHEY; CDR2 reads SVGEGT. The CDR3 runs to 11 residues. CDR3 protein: CASRTGDGYTF. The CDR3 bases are TGTGCCAGCAGGACAGGGGATGGCTACACCTTC.

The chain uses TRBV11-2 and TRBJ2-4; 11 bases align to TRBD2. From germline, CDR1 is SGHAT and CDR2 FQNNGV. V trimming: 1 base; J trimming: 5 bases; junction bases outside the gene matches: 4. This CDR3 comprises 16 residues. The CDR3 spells CASSLVPGLAENIQYF. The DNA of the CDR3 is TGTGCCAGCAGCTTAGTCCCGGGACTAGCGGAAAACATTCAGTACTTC.

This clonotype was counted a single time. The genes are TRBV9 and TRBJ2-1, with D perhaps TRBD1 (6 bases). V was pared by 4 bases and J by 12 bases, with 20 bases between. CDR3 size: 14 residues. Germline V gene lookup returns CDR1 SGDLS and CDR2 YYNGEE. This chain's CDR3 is CASSSGHTPDMQFF. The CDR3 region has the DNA TGTGCCAGCAGCTCGGGACACACGCCTGATATGCAGTTCTTC. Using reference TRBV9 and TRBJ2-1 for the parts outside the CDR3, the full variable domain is DSGVTQTPKHLITATGQRVTLRCSPRSGDLSVYWYQQSLDQGLQFLIQYYNGEERAKGNILERFSAQQFPDLHSELNLSSLELGDSALYFCASSSGHTPDMQFFGPGTRLTVL.

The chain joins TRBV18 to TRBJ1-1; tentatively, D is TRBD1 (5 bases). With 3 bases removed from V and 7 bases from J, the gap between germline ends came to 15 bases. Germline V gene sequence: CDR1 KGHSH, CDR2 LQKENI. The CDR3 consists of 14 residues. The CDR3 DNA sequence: TGTGCCAGCTCACCCGCAGGGCGCGAGATTGAAGCTTTCTTT. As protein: CASSPAGREIEAFF.

DNA of the CDR3: TGTGCCAGCATGCAGGGTCACGGGAACACTGAAGCTTTCTTT. Its protein product is CASMQGHGNTEAFF. V is TRBV7-2 and J is TRBJ1-1, with TRBD1 as a possible D gene (5 bases). Per germline, CDR1 SGHTA and CDR2 FQGNSA. This CDR3 is built from 14 residues. V dropped 7 bases and J dropped 1 base, with 13 bases sitting between them.

CDR3 residues: CAWSVEPGRNAYNEQFF. CDR3 coding DNA: TGTGCCTGGAGTGTAGAGCCCGGGAGAAACGCCTACAATGAGCAGTTCTTC. This sequence joins TRBV30 and TRBJ2-1; D possibly corresponds to TRBD2 (6 bases). Germline CDR1 reads GTSNPN; CDR2 reads SVGIG (reference sequence). The CDR3 is made up of 17 amino acids. Trimming pared 0 bases from V and 2 bases from J, leaving 17 bases between.

CDR3 coding DNA: TGCAGCGTTGAAGGGCGACAGGGGAGCTCCTACGAGCAGTACTTC. Residues: CSVEGRQGSSYEQYF. This chain uses TRBV29-1 with TRBJ2-7, with 8 bases lining up with TRBD1. CDR3 length: 15 amino acids. CDR1 and CDR2 from the germline V gene are SQVTM and ANQGSEA. With V trimmed by 1 base and J by 0 bases, 5 bases remained unmatched.

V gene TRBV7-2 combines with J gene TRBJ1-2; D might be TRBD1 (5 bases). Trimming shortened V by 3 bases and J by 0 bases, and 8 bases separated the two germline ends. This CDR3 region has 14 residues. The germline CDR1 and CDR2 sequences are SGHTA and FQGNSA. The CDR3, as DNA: TGTGCCAGCAGCTTTGGGACGGCTAACTATGGCTACACCTTC. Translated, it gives CASSFGTANYGYTF.

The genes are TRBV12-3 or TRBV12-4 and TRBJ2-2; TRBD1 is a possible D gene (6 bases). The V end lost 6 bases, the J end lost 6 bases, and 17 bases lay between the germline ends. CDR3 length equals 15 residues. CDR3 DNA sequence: TGTGCCAGCAGCAGGAAACAGGGTGGGCCCGGGGAGCTGTTTTTT. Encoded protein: CASSRKQGGPGELFF.

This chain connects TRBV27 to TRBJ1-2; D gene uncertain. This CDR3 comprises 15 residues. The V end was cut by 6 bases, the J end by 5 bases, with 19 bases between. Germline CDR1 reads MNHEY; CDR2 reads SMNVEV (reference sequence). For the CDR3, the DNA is TGTGCCAGCAGACCGCCGGGATTTGGTCCATATGGCTACACCTTC. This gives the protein CASRPPGFGPYGYTF.

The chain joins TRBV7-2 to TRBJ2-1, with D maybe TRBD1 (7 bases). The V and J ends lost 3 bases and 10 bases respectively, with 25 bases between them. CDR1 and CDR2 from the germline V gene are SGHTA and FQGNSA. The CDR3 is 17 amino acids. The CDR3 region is CASSLTGPGDVGREQFF. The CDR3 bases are TGTGCCAGCAGCTTGACAGGGCCGGGAGATGTAGGTCGGGAGCAGTTCTTC. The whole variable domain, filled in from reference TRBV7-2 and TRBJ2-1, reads GAGVSQSPSNKVTEKGKDVELRCDPISGHTALYWYRQSLGQGLEFLIYFQGNSAPDKSGLPSDRFSAERTGGSVSTLTIQRTQQEDSAVYLCASSLTGPGDVGREQFFGPGTRLTVL.

The DNA for the CDR3 is TGTGCCAGCAGTTTACAGGAATTCAACGAGCAGTACTTC. It is translated as CASSLQEFNEQYF. The gene calls are TRBV12-3 or TRBV12-4 and TRBJ2-7; D is undetermined. V shed 2 bases and J shed 5 bases, with 10 bases lying between them. The CDR3 sequence is 13 residues long.

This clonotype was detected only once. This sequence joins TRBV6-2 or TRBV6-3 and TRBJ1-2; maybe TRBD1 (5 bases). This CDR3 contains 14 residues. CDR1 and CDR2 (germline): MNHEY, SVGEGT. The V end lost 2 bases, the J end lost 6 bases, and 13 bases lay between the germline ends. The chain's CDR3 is CASSYVRGGDGYTF. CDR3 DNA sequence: TGTGCCAGCAGTTACGTGAGGGGCGGAGATGGCTACACCTTC.

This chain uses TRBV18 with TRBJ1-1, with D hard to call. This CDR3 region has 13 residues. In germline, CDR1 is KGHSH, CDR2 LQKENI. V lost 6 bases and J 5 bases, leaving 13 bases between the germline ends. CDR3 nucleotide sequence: TGTGCCAGCTCGACTTCTGGGGAGACTGAAGCTTTCTTT. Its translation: CASSTSGETEAFF.

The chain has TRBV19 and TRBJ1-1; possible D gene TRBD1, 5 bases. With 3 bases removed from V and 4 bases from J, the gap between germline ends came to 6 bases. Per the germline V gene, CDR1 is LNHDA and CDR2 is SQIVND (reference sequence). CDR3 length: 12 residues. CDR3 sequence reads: CASSMGGTEAFF. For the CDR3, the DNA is TGTGCCAGTAGTATGGGGGGCACTGAAGCTTTCTTT.

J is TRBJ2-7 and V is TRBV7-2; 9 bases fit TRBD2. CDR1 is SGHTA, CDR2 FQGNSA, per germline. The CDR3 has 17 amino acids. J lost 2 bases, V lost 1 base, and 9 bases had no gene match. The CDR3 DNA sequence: TGTGCCAGCAGCTTAGTGGGTAGCGGGAGCCTTACCTACGAGCAGTACTTC. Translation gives CASSLVGSGSLTYEQYF.